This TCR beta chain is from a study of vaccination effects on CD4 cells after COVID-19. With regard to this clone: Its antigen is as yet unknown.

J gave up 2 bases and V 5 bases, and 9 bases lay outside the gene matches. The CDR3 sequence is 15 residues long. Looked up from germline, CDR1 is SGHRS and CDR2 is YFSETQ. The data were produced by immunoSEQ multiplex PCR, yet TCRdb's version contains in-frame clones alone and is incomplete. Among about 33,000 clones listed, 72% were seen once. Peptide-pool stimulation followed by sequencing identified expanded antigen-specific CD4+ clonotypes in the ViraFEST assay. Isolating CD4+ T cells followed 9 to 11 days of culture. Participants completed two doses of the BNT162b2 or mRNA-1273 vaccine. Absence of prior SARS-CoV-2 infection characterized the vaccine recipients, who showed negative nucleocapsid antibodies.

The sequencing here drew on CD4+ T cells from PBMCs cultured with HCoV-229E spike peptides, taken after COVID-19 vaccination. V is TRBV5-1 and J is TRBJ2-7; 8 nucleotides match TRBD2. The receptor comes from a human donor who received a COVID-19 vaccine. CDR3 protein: CASSLTGSGTYEQYF. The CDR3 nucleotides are TGCGCCAGCAGTTTGACAGGTAGCGGGACCTACGAGCAGTACTTC.